This T cell receptor beta chain was observed in a study of blood T cell repertoires in COVID-19. Study summary: Both acute and convalescent COVID-19 samples were obtained from the United States, Italy and Spain.

Original analysis: Reference gene primers were amplified, and this amplification served to estimate nucleated cell counts. Sequenced by immunoSEQ multiplex PCR; TCRdb stores in-frame clones only, minus some. The V and J calls and clone size are taken from that table; D and trimming were inferred from the DNA. The profile shows 120,000 or so clones, almost 85% of them singletons. The CDR3 has 13 residues. Germline CDR1 reads MDHEN; CDR2 reads SYDVKM. V lost 7 bases and J lost 7, with 16 bases in between. The sequence came from a young woman who had recovered from COVID-19. The sequencing sample was made of peripheral blood. The chain is built from TRBV28 and TRBJ1-1, with a possible D match to TRBD1 (6 bases). The CDR3 loop reads CASTPPSTGEAFF. CDR3 nucleotide sequence: TGTGCCAGCACCCCCCCCTCGACAGGTGAAGCTTTCTTT.